In this sample, the clone carrying this TCR beta chain turned up a few times. As yet, its antigen is unknown. Time point indicated: newly diagnosed, previously untreated cHL patient sample. Starting with thawed PBMCs, CD4+ T cells were purified by magnetic negative selection. Newly diagnosed, untreated classical Hodgkin lymphoma PBMCs provided comparison. This CDR3 comprises 15 residues. Germline-derived CDR1 and CDR2 are MGHDK and SYGVNS. With 5 bases clipped from V and 3 bases from J, the junction kept 3 bases outside the gene matches. This sample is part of a study of PD-1 blockade in classical Hodgkin lymphoma. Study results and limitations: Factors driving the repertoire differences, possibly disease activity or prior therapy, remain undefined. Relative to healthy donors, newly diagnosed patients reportedly had lower baseline TCR diversity, which was reported as lower still in relapsed/refractory patients.

This table comes from immunoSEQ multiplex PCR, and its TCRdb copy is limited to in-frame clones, with some not included. The sample consists of approximately 16,000 clones, approximately 86% of them appearing once. The gene calls are TRBV25-1 and TRBJ2-1, with 11 bases aligning to TRBD2. Material: CD4+ T cells from blood. The origin of this receptor is a human donor with classical Hodgkin lymphoma. The CDR3 loop is CASSPLAGGYNEQFF. In nucleotides, the CDR3 is TGTGCCAGCAGTCCTCTAGCGGGGGGCTACAATGAGCAGTTCTTC.